This T cell receptor beta chain was observed in a study of shared T cell receptors in the human thymus (dated by TCRdb to the early 2020s). Regarding the research as a whole: The study examined how the human thymus generates shared, self-reactive T-cell receptor alpha chains.

A word on this clone: Its antigen remains unidentified. No base quality information exists; no much larger clone differs at one position.

There are 11 amino acids in the CDR3, from cysteine to phenylalanine inclusive. Only CDR3 DNA remains: 33 bases, in frame from the first base. V was cut back by 7 bases and J by 4 bases, leaving a gap of 4 bases between them. The germline V gene supplies CDR1 MDHEN and CDR2 SYDVKM. The library was made by the immunoSEQ multiplex PCR assay. TCRdb obtained this table from immuneACCESS and retained in-frame rearrangements with V and J assigned. These tables miss some clones; where compared with another copy, unresolved V genes account for less than half of the shortfall, and the remainder is unexplained. The sample table shows roughly 660,000 clones, and around nine tenths are seen once. The ten largest clones represent approximately 0.01% of the sample. These data are also associated with another study on human thymus T cells. As that second study puts it: The donors were immunologically healthy infants in Finland who had open corrective cardiac surgery for congenital heart defects. The thymus tissue came from surgical resects taken out during corrective cardiac surgery. V and J gene segment usage appeared biased in both thymic and peripheral blood repertoires. The related research found that thymic TCR repertoires overlapped highly between unrelated individuals. TCR alpha and beta repertoires from roughly 8 infant thymus samples and four related peripheral blood samples were characterized in the study. Donor ages ranged from about 7 to 250 days, and the cohort comprised six or seven male and two female infants. Thymocytes were released mechanically from tissue and stored at -70 °C as pellets of 10-30 million cells. A QIAsymphony instrument was used to extract genomic DNA from the frozen cell pellets. The immunoSEQ multiplex PCR assay was used to amplify the TCRB and TCRAD loci from a standardized amount of quality-controlled genomic DNA. The amplicons covered the V(D)J region and were long enough to include the CDR3 and to identify the V and J genes. Amplicon sequencing was performed on an Illumina platform through the commercial immunoSEQ service. Primer bias and sequencing errors were corrected as previously described, and TCRAD and TCRB definitions were based on the IMGT database. Analysis of the repertoires was done with immunoSEQ Analyzer 3.0 and VDJTools and included basic statistics, V/J segment usage, diversity estimates, rarefaction and pairwise overlap. Diversity was estimated with Chao1, ChaoE, Efron-Thisted, Shannon and inverse Simpson indices, and also on datasets down-sampled to the smallest sample. Repertoire overlap used strict matching of CDR3 nucleotide sequence, V gene and J gene, with Jaccard-based multidimensional scaling clustering. Thymus samples yielded on average roughly 840,000 unique TCRB clonotypes, compared with 80,000 to 95,000 from blood samples.

What was sequenced was thymocytes. The receptor was isolated from a boy in the first two years of life with a congenital heart defect. Donor details come from another sample of the same person, matched by shared clones. The sequence joins TRBV28 to TRBJ2-2, with no confidently assigned D gene. The nucleotide sequence reads as follows: TGTGCCAGCACGGGCACCGGGGAGCTGTTTTTT. Its amino acids are CASTGTGELFF. The full variable domain, completed from the reference TRBV28 and TRBJ2-2 proteins outside the CDR3, reads DVKVTQSSRYLVKRTGEKVFLECVQDMDHENMFWYRQDPGLGLRLIYFSYDVKMKEKGDIPEGYSVSREKKERFSLILESASTNQTSMYLCASTGTGELFFGEGSRLTVL.